One T cell receptor (beta chain) is described in this entry. Antigen: not known. This sample stems from a study of cytomegalovirus exposure and HLA in healthy donors. On the study more broadly: The roughly 120 million unique TCR beta sequences, from some 170 million T cells, were found by an earlier analysis. Within the Caucasian-associated ancestry cluster were around 80% of the approximately 370 genotyped donors. General study findings and limits: Looking again later, the authors saw that most CMV-associated TCR beta chains seemed HLA-restricted.

Amplification used 60 Vbeta primers and 13 Jbeta primers. Profiled with immunoSEQ multiplex PCR; TCRdb holds only in-frame clones, not every one. The data contain 130,000 or so clones, around nine tenths of them singletons. This CDR3 region has 16 residues. Between the trimmed V and J ends, which lost 0 bases and 4 bases, there was a span of 13 bases. Looked up from germline, CDR1 is MNHEY and CDR2 is SMNVEV (reference sequence). The chain carries TRBV27 and TRBJ2-1, with a weak D call TRBD1 (6 bases). The receptor was isolated from a woman in her twenties or thirties in good health and CMV-seronegative. What was sequenced was PBMCs. The CDR3 sequence: CASSLSSGQKYNEQFF. The CDR3 DNA sequence: TGTGCCAGCAGTTTATCCTCTGGACAGAAATACAATGAGCAGTTCTTC.